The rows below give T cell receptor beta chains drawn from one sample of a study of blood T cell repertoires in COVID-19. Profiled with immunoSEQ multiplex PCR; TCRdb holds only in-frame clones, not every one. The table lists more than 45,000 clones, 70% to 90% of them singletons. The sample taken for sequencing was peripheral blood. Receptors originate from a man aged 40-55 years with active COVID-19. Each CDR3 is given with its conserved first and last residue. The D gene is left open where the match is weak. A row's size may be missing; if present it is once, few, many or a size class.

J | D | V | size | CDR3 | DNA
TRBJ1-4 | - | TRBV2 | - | CASSEIGPTHEKLFF | TGTGCCAGCAGTGAAATTGGGCCGACGCATGAAAAACTGTTTTTT
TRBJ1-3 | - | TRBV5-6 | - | CASSWGLLKAGNTIYF | TGTGCCAGCAGTTGGGGACTCCTCAAGGCGGGAAACACCATATATTTT
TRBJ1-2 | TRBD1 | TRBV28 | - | CASSLGQSYGYTF | TGTGCCAGCAGTTTGGGACAGTCCTATGGCTACACCTTC
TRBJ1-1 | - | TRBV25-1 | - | CASSDSAEAFF | TGTGCCAGCAGTGACAGCGCTGAAGCTTTCTTT
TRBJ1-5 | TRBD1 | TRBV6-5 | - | CASSADRTGNQPQHF | TGTGCCAGCAGCGCTGATCGGACAGGGAATCAGCCCCAGCATTTT
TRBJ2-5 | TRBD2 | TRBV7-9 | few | CASSLAGGPKGETQYF | TGTGCCAGCAGCTTAGCGGGAGGGCCTAAGGGGGAGACCCAGTACTTC
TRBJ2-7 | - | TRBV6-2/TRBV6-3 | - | CASSYGGEQYF | TGTGCCAGCAGTTACGGAGGGGAGCAGTACTTC
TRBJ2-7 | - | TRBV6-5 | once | CASSYRGGEQYF | TGTGCCAGCAGTTACAGGGGAGGCGAGCAGTACTTC
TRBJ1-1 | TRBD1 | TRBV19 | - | CASSFTGTGNTEAFF | TGTGCCAGTAGTTTTACCGGGACAGGGAACACTGAAGCTTTCTTT
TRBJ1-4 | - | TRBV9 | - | CASSPTGRQEEEKLFF | TGTGCCAGCAGCCCTACGGGGAGACAGGAAGAAGAAAAACTGTTTTTT
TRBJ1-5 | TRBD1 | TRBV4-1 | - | CASSGGQGDLPQHF | TGCGCCAGCTCGGGGGGACAGGGAGATTTGCCCCAGCATTTT
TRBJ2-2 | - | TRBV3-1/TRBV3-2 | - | CASSQVALVDGELFF | TGTGCCAGCAGCCAAGTAGCACTAGTGGACGGGGAGCTGTTTTTT
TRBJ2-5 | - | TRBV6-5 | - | CASSYSGGVETQYF | TGTGCCAGCAGTTACTCCGGGGGAGTAGAGACCCAGTACTTC
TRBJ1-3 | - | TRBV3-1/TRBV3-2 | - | CASSQMGAGNTIYF | TGTGCCAGCAGCCAAATGGGAGCTGGAAACACCATATATTTT
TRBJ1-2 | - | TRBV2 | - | CASSAQGSNYGYTF | TGTGCCAGCAGTGCCCAGGGATCTAACTATGGCTACACCTTC
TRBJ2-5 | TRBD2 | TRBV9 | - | CASSVGAAGEGETQYF | TGTGCCAGCAGCGTAGGGGCGGCGGGAGAAGGGGAGACCCAGTACTTC
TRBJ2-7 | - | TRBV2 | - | CASSVGDSPAYEQYF | TGTGCCAGCAGTGTCGGGGACTCACCAGCCTACGAGCAGTACTTC
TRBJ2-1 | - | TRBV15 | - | CATSREGWRSYNEQFF | TGTGCCACCAGCAGAGAGGGCTGGCGATCCTACAATGAGCAGTTCTTC
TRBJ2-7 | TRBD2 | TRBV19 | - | CASSDGLAVNYEQYF | TGTGCCAGTAGTGACGGACTAGCGGTAAACTACGAGCAGTACTTC
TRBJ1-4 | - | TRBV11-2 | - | CASSLGRDRTNEKLFF | TGTGCCAGCAGCTTAGGGAGGGATCGAACTAATGAAAAACTGTTTTTT
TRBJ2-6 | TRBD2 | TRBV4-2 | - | CASSQRRLAGGKGANVLTF | TGTGCCAGCAGCCAAAGGCGTCTAGCGGGAGGGAAAGGGGCCAACGTCCTGACTTTC
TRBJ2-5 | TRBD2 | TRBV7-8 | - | CASSLSGSPETQYF | TGTGCCAGCAGCTTGAGCGGGAGTCCAGAGACCCAGTACTTC
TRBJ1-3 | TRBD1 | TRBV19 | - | CASSETGTGAGNTIYF | TGTGCCAGTAGTGAAACTGGGACAGGGGCTGGAAACACCATATATTTT
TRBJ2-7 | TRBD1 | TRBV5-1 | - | CASSLTGTGAEQYF | TGCGCCAGCAGCTTGACTGGGACAGGGGCCGAGCAGTACTTC
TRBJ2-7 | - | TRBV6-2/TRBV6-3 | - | CASSYISTGEQYF | TGTGCCAGCAGTTACATCAGTACGGGGGAGCAGTACTTC
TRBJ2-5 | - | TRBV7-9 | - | CASRLLSETQYF | TGTGCCAGCAGACTACTTTCAGAGACCCAGTACTTC
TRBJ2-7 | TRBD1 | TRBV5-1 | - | CASRGDREEQYF | TGCGCCAGCAGGGGGGACAGAGAAGAGCAGTACTTC
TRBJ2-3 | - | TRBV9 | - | CASSPLGGGTDTQYF | TGTGCCAGCAGCCCATTGGGGGGAGGCACAGATACGCAGTATTTT
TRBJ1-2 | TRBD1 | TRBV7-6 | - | CASSTRTGAGYGYTF | TGTGCCAGCAGCACCAGGACAGGGGCGGGATATGGCTACACCTTC
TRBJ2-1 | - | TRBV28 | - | CASSSRRNEQFF | TGTGCCAGCAGTTCACGGCGGAATGAGCAGTTCTTC
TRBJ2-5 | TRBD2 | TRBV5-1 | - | CASSFSGRAQETQYF | TGCGCCAGCAGCTTTAGCGGGAGGGCCCAGGAGACCCAGTACTTC
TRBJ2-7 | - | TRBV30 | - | CAWSGGQFEQYF | TGTGCCTGGAGTGGAGGACAGTTCGAGCAGTACTTC
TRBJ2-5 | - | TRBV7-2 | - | CASSLRQEETQYF | TGTGCCAGCAGCCTTCGACAAGAAGAGACCCAGTACTTC
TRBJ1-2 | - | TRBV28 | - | CASSLGAYGYTF | TGTGCCAGCAGTTTAGGGGCCTATGGCTACACCTTC
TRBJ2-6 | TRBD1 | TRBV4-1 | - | CASSQELGTGGANVLTF | TGCGCCAGCAGCCAAGAGTTAGGGACAGGTGGGGCCAACGTCCTGACTTTC
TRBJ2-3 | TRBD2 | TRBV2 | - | CASSWGLAGRTDTQYF | TGTGCCAGCAGTTGGGGACTAGCGGGACGCACAGATACGCAGTATTTT
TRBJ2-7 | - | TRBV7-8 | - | CASSLPGTYEQYF | TGTGCCAGCAGCTTACCAGGAACCTACGAGCAGTACTTC
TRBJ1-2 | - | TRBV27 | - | CATRRVPYGYTF | TGTGCCACCCGGAGGGTCCCCTATGGCTACACCTTC
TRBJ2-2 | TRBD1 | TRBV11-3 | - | CASSLGRGTGELFF | TGTGCCAGCAGCTTGGGCAGGGGGACCGGGGAGCTGTTTTTT
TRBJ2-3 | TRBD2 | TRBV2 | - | CASSMTSGFRTDTQYF | TGTGCCAGCAGTATGACTAGCGGGTTCCGCACAGATACGCAGTATTTT